This entry lists 9 T cell receptor beta chains sequenced from one sample in a study of T cell responses to AZD1222 COVID-19 vaccine. Assay used: immunoSEQ multiplex PCR; TCRdb lists only in-frame clones, some missing. The sample carries about 150,000 clones, around 90% recorded once. The sample was peripheral blood, taken 28 days after the second AZD1222 dose. Receptors originate from an adult who received the AZD1222 COVID-19 vaccine.

A remark on this clone: The sample carries other DNA sequences with the same CDR3. The CDR3 nucleotides are TGTGCCTGGAGTGTTGGGGGGGAAGCTTTCTTT. Residues: CAWSVGGEAFF. The rearrangement links TRBV30 to TRBJ1-1, with a tentative D call TRBD1 (5 bases). The ends were cut back, 0 bases at V and 8 bases at J, with 7 bases in the middle. The CDR3 has 11 residues. The germline CDR1 and CDR2 sequences are GTSNPN and SVGIG (reference sequence).

This clone occurred once. This chain connects TRBV12-3 or TRBV12-4 to TRBJ2-2; D is unresolved. This CDR3 contains 12 residues. The V and J ends lost 6 bases and 5 bases respectively, with 7 bases between them. The DNA of the CDR3 is TGTGCCAGCAGACCGAGAACCGGGGAGCTGTTTTTT. Its protein is CASRPRTGELFF.

J is TRBJ2-7 and V is TRBV4-2; 7 positions agree with TRBD2. Germline assignment: CDR1 LGHNA and CDR2 YNFKEQ. The CDR3 contains 16 residues. V gave up 5 bases and J gave up 5 bases; unmatched junction bases: 15. The CDR3 DNA reads as TGTGCCAGCAGCGAAACTAGCGCGGTTGGGGGTGACGAGCAGTACTTC. It translates to CASSETSAVGGDEQYF.

In its sample, this clone was seen once. The gene calls are TRBV6-5 and TRBJ2-2, with 11 bases fitting TRBD2. Per the germline V gene, CDR1 is MNHEY and CDR2 is SVGAGI. With 0 bases clipped from V and 8 bases from J, the junction kept 2 bases outside the gene matches. The CDR3 spans 15 residues. CDR3 amino acids: CASSYSTSGVGELFF. CDR3 nucleotides: TGTGCCAGCAGTTACTCGACTAGCGGGGTGGGGGAGCTGTTTTTT.

The chain carries TRBV3-1 (or the pseudogene TRBV3-2) and TRBJ2-7; either TRBD1 or TRBD2 may fit D (5 bases each). Trimming pared 1 base from V and 4 bases from J, leaving 8 bases between. The CDR3 consists of 13 residues. Germline V gene lookup returns CDR1 LGHDT and CDR2 YNNKEL (reference sequence). The CDR3 DNA is TGTGCCAGCAGCCAAGCGGGGACGTACGAGCAGTACTTC. It specifies CASSQAGTYEQYF.

The J gene is TRBJ2-1, the V gene TRBV10-3; D gene ambiguous. Germline V gives CDR1 ENHRY, CDR2 SYGVKD. V lost 8 bases and J 2 bases, leaving 19 bases between the germline ends. This CDR3 is 16 amino acids long. CDR3 DNA sequence: TGTGCCATCGAGTTGAGCACGTCAGACACCTACAATGAGCAGTTCTTC. It encodes CAIELSTSDTYNEQFF.

This chain links TRBV7-6 with TRBJ2-7; perhaps TRBD1 as D (5 bases). Germline V gene data show CDR1 as SGHVS and CDR2 as FNYEAQ. The CDR3 extends over 14 amino acids. Trimming removed 1 base from V and 1 base from J, with 8 bases in between. In DNA form, the CDR3 reads TGTGCCAGCAGCTTAGACCCAGGGTCCTACGAGCAGTACTTC. As protein: CASSLDPGSYEQYF.

V usage is TRBV19 and J usage is TRBJ2-1; the D gene is possibly TRBD2 (5 bases). The V end lost 5 bases, the J end lost 10 bases, and 15 bases lay between the germline ends. Germline CDR1 reads LNHDA; CDR2 reads SQIVND (reference sequence). The CDR3 loop spans 13 amino acids. The CDR3: CASSLTPGWEQFF. The CDR3 DNA reads TGTGCCAGTAGTCTGACCCCGGGATGGGAGCAGTTCTTC.

The chain is built from TRBV7-9 and TRBJ1-5; possible D gene TRBD1, 6 bases. This CDR3 has 16 residues. Trimming removed 0 bases from V and 1 base from J, with 10 bases in between. Germline V gives CDR1 SEHNR, CDR2 FQNEAQ (reference sequence). The CDR3 sequence is CASSLAGGPSNQPQHF. DNA of the CDR3: TGTGCCAGCAGCTTAGCGGGGGGGCCGAGCAATCAGCCCCAGCATTTT.